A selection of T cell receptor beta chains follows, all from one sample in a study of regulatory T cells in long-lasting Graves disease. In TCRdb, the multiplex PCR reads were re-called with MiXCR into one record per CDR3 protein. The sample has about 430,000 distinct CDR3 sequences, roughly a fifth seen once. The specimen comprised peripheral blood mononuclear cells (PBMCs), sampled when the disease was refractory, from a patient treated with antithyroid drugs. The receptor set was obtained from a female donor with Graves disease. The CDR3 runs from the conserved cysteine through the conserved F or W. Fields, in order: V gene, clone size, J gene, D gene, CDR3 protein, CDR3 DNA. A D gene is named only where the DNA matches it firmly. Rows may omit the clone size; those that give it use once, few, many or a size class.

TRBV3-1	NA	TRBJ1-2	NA	CASSQNSAGAAGYTF	TGTGCCAGCAGCCAAAATTCCGCAGGGGCTGCCGGCTACACCTTC
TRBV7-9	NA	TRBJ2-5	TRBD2	CASSLGDYTDQETQYF	TGTGCCAGCAGCTTAGGGGACTACACCGACCAAGAGACCCAGTACTTC
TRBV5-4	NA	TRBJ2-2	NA	CASSSASATGELFF	TGTGCCAGCAGCTCGGCTAGCGCCACCGGGGAGCTGTTTTTT
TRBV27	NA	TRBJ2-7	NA	CAGQMGVGSYEQYF	TGTGCCGGCCAGATGGGGGTTGGCTCCTACGAGCAGTACTTC
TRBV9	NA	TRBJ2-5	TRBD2	CASSVRASGKETQYF	TGTGCCAGCAGCGTAAGGGCTAGCGGCAAAGAGACCCAGTACTTC
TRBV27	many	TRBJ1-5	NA	CASRHSNQPQHF	TGTGCCAGCCGTCATAGCAATCAGCCCCAGCATTTT
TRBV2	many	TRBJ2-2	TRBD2	CASKVPSGTGELFF	TGTGCCAGCAAGGTCCCTAGCGGGACCGGGGAGCTGTTTTTT
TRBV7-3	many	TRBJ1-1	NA	CASSLDHNTEAFF	TGTGCCAGCAGCTTAGATCACAACACTGAAGCTTTCTTT
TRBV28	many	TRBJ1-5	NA	CASSHSGFPQHF	TGTGCCAGCAGTCACAGCGGGTTTCCCCAGCATTTT
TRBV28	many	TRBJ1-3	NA	CASSSIQVYGNTIYF	TGTGCCAGCAGTTCAATACAGGTCTACGGAAACACCATATATTTT
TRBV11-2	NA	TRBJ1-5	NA	CASSPLGTEISNQPQHF	TGTGCCAGCAGCCCCCTCGGGACGGAGATTAGCAATCAGCCCCAGCATTTT
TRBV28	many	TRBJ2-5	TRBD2	CASSFGTSGRAWQETQYF	TGTGCCAGCAGTTTTGGGACTAGCGGGAGGGCCTGGCAAGAGACCCAGTACTTC